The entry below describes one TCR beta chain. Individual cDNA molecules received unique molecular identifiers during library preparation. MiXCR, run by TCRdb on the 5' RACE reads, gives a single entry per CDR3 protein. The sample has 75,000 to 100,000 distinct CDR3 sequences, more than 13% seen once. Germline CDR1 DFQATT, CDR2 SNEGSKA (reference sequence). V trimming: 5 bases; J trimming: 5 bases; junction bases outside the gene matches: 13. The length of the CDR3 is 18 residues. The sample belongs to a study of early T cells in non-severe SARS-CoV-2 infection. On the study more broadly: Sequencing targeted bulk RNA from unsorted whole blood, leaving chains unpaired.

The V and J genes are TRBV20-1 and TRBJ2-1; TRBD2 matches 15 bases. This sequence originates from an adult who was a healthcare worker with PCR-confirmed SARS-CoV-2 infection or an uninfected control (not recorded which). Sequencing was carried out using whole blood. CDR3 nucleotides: TGCAGTGCTTACCCGGGACTAGCGGGGGGCTCTGGAGACAATGAGCAGTTCTTC. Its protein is CSAYPGLAGGSGDNEQFF.